What follows are 14 T cell receptor beta chains derived from one specimen sequenced in a study of blood T cell repertoires in COVID-19. Sequencing was performed with immunoSEQ multiplex PCR; in TCRdb, only in-frame clones are kept and a portion is missing. The sample contains 45,000 to 60,000 clones, approximately 90% of which appear only once. Sequenced sample: peripheral blood. These receptors originate from a man aged 55 to 70 with acute or convalescent COVID-19.

This rearrangement joins TRBV19 to TRBJ1-6; D is undetermined. CDR1 and CDR2 (germline): LNHDA, SQIVND (reference sequence). The V end was cut by 2 bases, the J end by 7 bases, with 6 bases between. CDR3 size: 13 residues. The DNA for the CDR3 is TGTGCCAGTAGTATAAAGGAGAATTCACCCCTCCACTTT. As protein: CASSIKENSPLHF. Looking up the rest from reference TRBV19 and TRBJ1-6 gives the full variable domain: DGGITQSPKYLFRKEGQNVTLSCEQNLNHDAMYWYRQDPGQGLRLIYYSQIVNDFQKGDIAEGYSVSREKKESFPLTVTSAQKNPTAFYLCASSIKENSPLHFGNGTRLTVT.

The gene calls are TRBV28 and TRBJ1-5, with TRBD1 identical over 7 bases. This CDR3 comprises 15 residues. The germline CDR1 and CDR2 sequences are MDHEN and SYDVKM. V trimming: 5 bases; J trimming: 0 bases; junction bases outside the gene matches: 4. CDR3 sequence: CASSIRQGSNQPQHF. CDR3 bases: TGTGCCAGCAGTATCAGACAGGGTAGCAATCAGCCCCAGCATTTT.

This sequence joins TRBV5-1 and TRBJ1-5, with unresolved D. Per the germline V gene, CDR1 is SGHRS and CDR2 is YFSETQ. V dropped 0 bases and J dropped 6 bases, with 7 bases sitting between them. The CDR3 has 13 residues. The DNA for the CDR3 is TGCGCCAGCAGCTTGGGCCCGGTTCAGCCCCAGCATTTT. Amino acids: CASSLGPVQPQHF.

The genes are TRBV25-1 and TRBJ2-5, with 8 bases identical to TRBD1. CDR1 is MGHDK, CDR2 SYGVNS, per germline. CDR3 length: 13 amino acids. V shed 8 bases, J shed 7 bases, and the junction held 9 bases outside the gene matches. The CDR3 DNA reads as TGTGCCAGCGGAGACAGGGGCCCATCGACCCAGTACTTC. Translated, it gives CASGDRGPSTQYF.

The table lists this clone with a few counts. The chain combines TRBV5-8 with TRBJ2-5; D is unresolved. Trimming removed 2 bases at V and 5 bases at J, with 7 bases between. The germline V gene encodes CDR1 SGHTS and CDR2 YDEGEE. The CDR3 consists of 12 residues. CDR3 nucleotides: TGTGCCAGCAGCTTAACACCGGAGACCCAGTACTTC. The encoded protein is CASSLTPETQYF.

The rearrangement links TRBV6-2 or TRBV6-3 to TRBJ2-1, with a possible D match to TRBD1 (5 bases). The length of the CDR3 is 13 residues. CDR1 is MNHEY and CDR2 is SVGEGT in the germline V gene. The V end lost 3 bases, the J end lost 7 bases, and 10 bases lay between the germline ends. CDR3 residues: CASSYGRVNEQFF. The CDR3 coding sequence is TGTGCCAGCAGTTATGGCAGGGTAAATGAGCAGTTCTTC.

V gene TRBV27 combines with J gene TRBJ2-3, with 11 bases that match TRBD2. After removal of 9 bases from V and 1 base from J, the junction contained 0 bases not matched to a gene. Germline values: CDR1 MNHEY, CDR2 SMNVEV (reference sequence). The CDR3 runs to 13 residues. CDR3 bases: TGTGCCAGTAGCGGGGGGGGCACAGATACGCAGTATTTT. As protein: CASSGGGTDTQYF.

The chain joins TRBV4-2 to TRBJ2-1; a weak D match, TRBD2 (7 bases). The CDR3 covers 15 residues. The germline V gene has CDR1 LGHNA and CDR2 YNFKEQ. V lost 2 bases and J 4 bases, leaving 12 bases between the germline ends. This CDR3 is CASSQTRGLYNEQFF. The CDR3 DNA is TGTGCCAGCAGCCAAACGCGGGGGCTATACAATGAGCAGTTCTTC.

The chain combines TRBV30 with TRBJ1-2, with 10 bases aligning to TRBD1. Trimming at V came to 3 bases and at J to 7 bases, leaving 20 bases not matched to a gene. This CDR3 is built from 18 residues. Per the germline V gene, CDR1 is GTSNPN and CDR2 is SVGIG (reference sequence). CDR3: CAWRGPRDRGGLTSGYTF. CDR3 in DNA: TGTGCCTGGAGGGGACCCCGGGACAGGGGAGGATTAACGAGTGGCTACACCTTC.

The CDR3: CASSIRTGNHGYTF. CDR3 nucleotides: TGTGCCAGCAGCATCCGGACAGGGAACCATGGCTACACCTTC. This chain uses TRBV7-2 with TRBJ1-2; 8 bases fit TRBD1. This CDR3 is 14 amino acids long. V lost 5 bases and J lost 6; bases outside the gene matches: 8. Per the germline V gene, CDR1 is SGHTA and CDR2 is FQGNSA.

The chain couples TRBV5-6 to TRBJ2-2; no firm D call. The CDR3 length is 15 residues. The V end was cut by 0 bases, the J end by 0 bases, with 6 bases between. Germline loops: CDR1 SGHDT, CDR2 YYEEEE. The CDR3 loop reads CASSLVRTNTGELFF. CDR3 nucleotides: TGTGCCAGCAGCTTGGTCAGAACGAACACCGGGGAGCTGTTTTTT.

This chain connects TRBV10-3 to TRBJ2-1, with 13 bases aligning to TRBD2. After removal of 7 bases from V and 4 bases from J, the junction contained 7 bases not matched to a gene. The germline V gene encodes CDR1 ENHRY and CDR2 SYGVKD. The CDR3 has 16 residues. The CDR3 coding sequence is TGTGCCATCAAATCCGGGACTAGCGGGGAATACAATGAGCAGTTCTTC. It translates to CAIKSGTSGEYNEQFF.

The genes are TRBV30 and TRBJ1-6; 7 bases agree with TRBD1. This CDR3 has 16 amino acids. CDR1 is GTSNPN and CDR2 is SVGIG in the germline V gene (reference sequence). Trimming at V came to 2 bases and at J to 7 bases, leaving 11 bases not matched to a gene. The DNA of the CDR3 is TGTGCCTGGAGTCCGGGACAGAGGTTACCCAATTCACCCCTCCACTTT. Translation gives CAWSPGQRLPNSPLHF.

The CDR3 reads CASSETANQPQHF. The CDR3 region has the DNA TGTGCCAGCAGTGAGACAGCAAATCAGCCCCAGCATTTT. The chain combines TRBV6-4 with TRBJ1-5, with D perhaps TRBD1 (5 bases). The V gene lost 3 bases and the J gene lost 4 bases, with 7 bases spanning the gap. Germline V gives CDR1 MRHNA, CDR2 SNTAGT. This CDR3 is built from 13 residues.